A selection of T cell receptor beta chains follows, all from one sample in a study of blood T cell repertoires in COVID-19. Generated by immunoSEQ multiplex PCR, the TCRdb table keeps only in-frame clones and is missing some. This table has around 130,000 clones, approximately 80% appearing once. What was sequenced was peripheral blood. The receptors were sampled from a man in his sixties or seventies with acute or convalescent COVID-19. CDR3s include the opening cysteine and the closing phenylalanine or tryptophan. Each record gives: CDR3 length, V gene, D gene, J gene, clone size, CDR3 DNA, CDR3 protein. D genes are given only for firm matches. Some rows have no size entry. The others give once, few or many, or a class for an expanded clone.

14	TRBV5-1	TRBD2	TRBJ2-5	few	TGCGCCAGCAGCGTTCAGGGAGGGCGGGAGACCCAGTACTTC	CASSVQGGRETQYF
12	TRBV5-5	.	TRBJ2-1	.	TGTGCCAGCAGCCTAACAGGGAATGAGCAGTTCTTC	CASSLTGNEQFF
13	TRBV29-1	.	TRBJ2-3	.	TGCAGCGCCCGTCTCGTATTCACAGATACGCAGTATTTT	CSARLVFTDTQYF
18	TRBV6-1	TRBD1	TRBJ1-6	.	TGTGCCAGCAGTGGGATGAGCGACAGGGGTTTATATAATTCACCCCTCCACTTT	CASSGMSDRGLYNSPLHF
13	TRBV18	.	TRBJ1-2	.	TGTGCCAGCTCACCAAGCCAGGGAAATGGCTACACCTTC	CASSPSQGNGYTF
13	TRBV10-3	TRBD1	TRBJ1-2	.	TGTGCCATCAGACCTGACAGGGGCCATGGCTACACCTTC	CAIRPDRGHGYTF
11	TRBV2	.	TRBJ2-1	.	TGTGCCAGCATGCGGGGTAATGAGCAGTTCTTC	CASMRGNEQFF
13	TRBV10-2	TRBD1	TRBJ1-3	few	TGCGCCAGCAGTTGGGACAGTGGAAACACCATATATTTT	CASSWDSGNTIYF
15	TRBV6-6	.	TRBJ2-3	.	TGTGCCAGCAGTTACTCGGGGGGTAGCACAGATACGCAGTATTTT	CASSYSGGSTDTQYF
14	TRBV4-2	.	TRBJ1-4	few	TGTGCCAGCAGCCAAGAATCTACGGGGGAAAAACTGTTTTTT	CASSQESTGEKLFF
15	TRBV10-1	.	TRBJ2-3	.	TGCGCCAGCAGTGAGTATTCATCCAGCACAGATACGCAGTATTTT	CASSEYSSSTDTQYF
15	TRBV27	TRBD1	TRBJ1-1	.	TGTGCCAGCAGGGACGACAGGGCGATGAACACTGAAGCTTTCTTT	CASRDDRAMNTEAFF
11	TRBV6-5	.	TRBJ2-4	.	TGTGCCAGCAGTTACTCCGACATTCAGTACTTC	CASSYSDIQYF
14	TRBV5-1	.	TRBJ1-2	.	TGCGCCAGCAATCTGCGGCCCGACCCCCTTGGCTACACCTTC	CASNLRPDPLGYTF
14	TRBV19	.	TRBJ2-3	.	TGTGCCAGTAGCCCCTGGGGGGGCACAGATACGCAGTATTTT	CASSPWGGTDTQYF
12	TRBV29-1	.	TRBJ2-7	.	TGCAGCGTTGGGGAGGTGGGGCGAGGATTCTCCTTC	CSVGEVGRGFSF
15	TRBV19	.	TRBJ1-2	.	TGTGCCAGTAGTATAAATCCGGGAGGGAACTATGGCTACACCTTC	CASSINPGGNYGYTF
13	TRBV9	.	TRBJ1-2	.	TGTGCCAGCCAAGGGGTTGATTCTAGGGGCTACACCTTC	CASQGVDSRGYTF
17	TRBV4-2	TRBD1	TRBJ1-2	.	TGTGCCAGCAGCCATGATTTACAGGGGGCGCTGAGCTATGGCTACACCTTC	CASSHDLQGALSYGYTF
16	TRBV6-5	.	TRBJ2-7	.	TGTGCCAGCAGTTACTCTAGGCGGATGGACTCCTACGAGCAGTACTTC	CASSYSRRMDSYEQYF
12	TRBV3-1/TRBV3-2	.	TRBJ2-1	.	TGTGCCAGCAACTCCTGGGGCGATGAGCAGTTCTTC	CASNSWGDEQFF
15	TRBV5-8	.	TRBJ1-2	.	TGTGCCAGCAGCTTGGCCAACAGGCGGACCTATGGCTACACCTTC	CASSLANRRTYGYTF
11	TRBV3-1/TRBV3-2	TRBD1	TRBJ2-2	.	TGTGCCAGCAACAGGGGCGGGGAGCTGTTTTTT	CASNRGGELFF
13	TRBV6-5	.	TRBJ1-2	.	TGTGCCAGCAGAACAGCAACTAACTATGGCTACACCTTC	CASRTATNYGYTF
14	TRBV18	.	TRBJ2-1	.	TGTGCCAGCTCACCGCGGACAGTCAGCAATGAGCAGTTCTTC	CASSPRTVSNEQFF
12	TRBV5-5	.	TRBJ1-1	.	TGTGCCAGCAGCTTGGCCCAACTCGAGGCTTTCTTT	CASSLAQLEAFF
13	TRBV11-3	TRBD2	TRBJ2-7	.	TGTGCCAGCAGCAGGACTAGCTCCTACGAGCAGTACTTC	CASSRTSSYEQYF
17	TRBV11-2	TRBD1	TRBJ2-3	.	TGTGCCAGCAGCACCCGGCGGGGACAGGTTGGGGGAGATACGCAGTATTTT	CASSTRRGQVGGDTQYF
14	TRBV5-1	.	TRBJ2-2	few	TGCGCCAGCAGCTTGGAGGGGGTCACCGGGGAGCTGTTTTTT	CASSLEGVTGELFF
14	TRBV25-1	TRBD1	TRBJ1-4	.	TGTGCCAGCAGGAGGGGACAGAGTAATGAAAAACTGTTTTTT	CASRRGQSNEKLFF
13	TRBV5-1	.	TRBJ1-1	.	TGCGCCAGCAGCTTGGCCTACAGCACTGAAGCTTTCTTT	CASSLAYSTEAFF
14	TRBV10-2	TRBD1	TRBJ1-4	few	TGCGCCAGCAGTCCTGACAGGGCTAATGAAAAACTGTTTTTT	CASSPDRANEKLFF
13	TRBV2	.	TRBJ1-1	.	TGTGCCAGCAGTCCCCGGAGGGGCACTGAAGCTTTCTTT	CASSPRRGTEAFF
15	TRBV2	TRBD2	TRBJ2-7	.	TGTGCCAGCAGTTCCCGAGGTAGCGGGGGGTACGAGCAGTACTTC	CASSSRGSGGYEQYF
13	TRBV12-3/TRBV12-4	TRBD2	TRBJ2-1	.	TGTGCCAGCACCGAGAGTCGCGGGGGTGAGCAGTTCTTC	CASTESRGGEQFF
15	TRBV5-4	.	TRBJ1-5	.	TGTGCCAGCAGCTTGGGGCAAATTAGCAATCAGCCCCAGCATTTT	CASSLGQISNQPQHF
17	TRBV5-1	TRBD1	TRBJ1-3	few	TGCGCCAGCAGCCCGATGGGACAGGGAGTCGCCGGAAACACCATATATTTT	CASSPMGQGVAGNTIYF
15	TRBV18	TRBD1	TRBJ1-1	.	TGTGCCAGCTCACCTCCGGGACAGGCGAACACTGAAGCTTTCTTT	CASSPPGQANTEAFF
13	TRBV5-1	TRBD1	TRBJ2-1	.	TGCGCCAGCAGCTTGGGACAGGGCAATGAGCAGTTCTTC	CASSLGQGNEQFF
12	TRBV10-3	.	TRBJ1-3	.	TGTGCCACCTCAGGGGATGGAAACACCATATATTTT	CATSGDGNTIYF
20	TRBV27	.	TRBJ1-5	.	TGTGCCAGCAGTAGGAACCCCCGGGCCGGGACTAGAATTATAAATCAGCCCCAGCATTTT	CASSRNPRAGTRIINQPQHF
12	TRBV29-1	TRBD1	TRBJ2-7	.	TGCAGCGTTGTGACAGGGGCCTACGAGCAGTACTTC	CSVVTGAYEQYF
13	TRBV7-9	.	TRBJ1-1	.	TGTGCCAGCAGCTTATCAGTGAACACTGAAGCTTTCTTT	CASSLSVNTEAFF
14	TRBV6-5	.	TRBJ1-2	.	TGTGCCAGCAGTCCCCCACAGGCTAACTATGGCTACACCTTC	CASSPPQANYGYTF
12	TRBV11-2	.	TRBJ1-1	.	TGTGCCAGCAGCTTCACTGGAGCTGAAGCTTTCTTT	CASSFTGAEAFF
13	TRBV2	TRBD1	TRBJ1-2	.	TGTGCCAGCAGTGGACAGGGGGCGAAGGGCTACACCTTC	CASSGQGAKGYTF
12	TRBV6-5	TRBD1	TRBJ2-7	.	TGTGCCAGCAGTTCGGGACAGGGGGCAAAGTACTTC	CASSSGQGAKYF
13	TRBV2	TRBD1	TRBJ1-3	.	TGTGCCAGCAACCGGGACAGGGGCAACACCATATATTTT	CASNRDRGNTIYF
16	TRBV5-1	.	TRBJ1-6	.	TGCGCCAGCAGCTTAACCGTAACTTCTCGTAATTCACCCCTCCACTTT	CASSLTVTSRNSPLHF
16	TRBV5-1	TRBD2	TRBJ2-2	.	TGCGCCAGCAGCCACGGGGAGCGGGGCGGTACCGGGGAGCTGTTTTTT	CASSHGERGGTGELFF
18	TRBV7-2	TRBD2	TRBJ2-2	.	TGTGCCAGCAGCTTACGGCTAGCGGGGGGACCGAACACCGGGGAGCTGTTTTTT	CASSLRLAGGPNTGELFF
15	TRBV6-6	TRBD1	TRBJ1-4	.	TGTGCCAGCACGGGACAGAGTTACACTAATGAAAAACTGTTTTTT	CASTGQSYTNEKLFF
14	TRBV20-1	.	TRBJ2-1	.	TGCAGTGCTAGTCGGCTAGCGCGTTACAATGAGCAGTTCTTC	CSASRLARYNEQFF